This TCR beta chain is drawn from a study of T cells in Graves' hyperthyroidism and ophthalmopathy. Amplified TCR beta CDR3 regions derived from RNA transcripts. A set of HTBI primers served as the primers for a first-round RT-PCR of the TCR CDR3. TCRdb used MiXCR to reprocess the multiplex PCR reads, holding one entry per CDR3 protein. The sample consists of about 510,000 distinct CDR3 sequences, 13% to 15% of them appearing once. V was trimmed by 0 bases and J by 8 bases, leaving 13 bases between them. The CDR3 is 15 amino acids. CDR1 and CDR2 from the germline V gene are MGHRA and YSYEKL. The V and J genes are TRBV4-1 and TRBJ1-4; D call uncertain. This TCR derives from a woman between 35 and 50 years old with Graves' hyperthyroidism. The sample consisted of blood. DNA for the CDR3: TGCGCCAGCAGCCAAGAGATGGGGTTGGGGGAAAAACTGTTTTTT. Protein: CASSQEMGLGEKLFF.